This T cell receptor (beta chain) is from a study of cytomegalovirus exposure and HLA in healthy donors. The CDR3 covers 13 residues. V dropped 6 bases and J dropped 3; count of bases not matched to a gene: 3. CDR1 and CDR2 from the germline V gene are SNHLY and FYNNEI. Primers for the PCR totalled 60 Vbeta and 13 Jbeta. Profiled with immunoSEQ multiplex PCR; TCRdb holds only in-frame clones, not every one. The data show approximately 290,000 clones, 80% seen once. The clonotype originates from a girl between 2 and 10 years old in good health and CMV-seronegative. The sequenced material came from PBMCs. The chain couples TRBV2 to TRBJ1-2; 8 nucleotides match TRBD1. CDR3 loop: CASSGGQDYGYTF. The CDR3 DNA follows: TGTGCCAGCAGCGGGGGACAGGACTATGGCTACACCTTC.